A selection of T cell receptor beta chains follows, all from one sample in a study of blood T cells in healthy people across ages. In TCRdb, the 5' RACE reads were re-called with MiXCR into one record per CDR3 protein. The sample yields 1.5 million or so distinct CDR3 sequences, 35% to 45% seen once. Sequencing input: blood. The receptor set was obtained from a woman aged 18-29 years in good health. Each CDR3 is given with its conserved first and last residue. The D gene is left open where the match is weak. Some rows mark clone size as missing; the rest say once, few, many or name a class of expanded clone.

J	D	size	V	DNA	CDR3
TRBJ2-1	.	few	TRBV9	TGTGCCAGCAGCACCCAACCCAACTGGGACAATGAGCAGTTCTTC	CASSTQPNWDNEQFF
TRBJ2-1	.	.	TRBV7-2	TGTGCCAGCAGCTTCTCCGGGACGACCTCCTACAATGAGCAGTTCTTC	CASSFSGTTSYNEQFF
TRBJ1-5	.	.	TRBV15	TGTGCCACCAGCAGAGATGTTCCGCGGCCCCAGCATTTT	CATSRDVPRPQHF
TRBJ2-1	.	few	TRBV7-2	TGTGCCAGCAGCTTAGATAGACTAAGACAGAAGGAGCAGTTCTTC	CASSLDRLRQKEQFF
TRBJ1-2	.	.	TRBV12-5	TGTGCTAGTGGCCCGACAGGTAGCCCCGATTCCTATGGCCACACCTTC	CASGPTGSPDSYGHTF
TRBJ1-2	.	.	TRBV16	TGTGCCAGCATCCCGGATCCGGGCTATGGCTACACCTTC	CASIPDPGYGYTF
TRBJ2-1	.	few	TRBV7-8	TGTGCCATTCTCGGGGCGGACAATGAGCAGTTCTTC	CAILGADNEQFF
TRBJ1-2	.	.	TRBV15	TGTGCCACCAGCAGGGACACTTTTGGCTACACCTTC	CATSRDTFGYTF
TRBJ2-1	TRBD2	.	TRBV4-3	TGCGCCAGCAGCCAAGGTTTGAGCGGGGGGGCTGGTGAGCAGTTCTTC	CASSQGLSGGAGEQFF
TRBJ1-1	TRBD1	.	TRBV12-3/TRBV12-4	TGTGCCAGCAGAAAGCCCCAGGGGGCCGGCACTGAAGCTTTCTTT	CASRKPQGAGTEAFF
TRBJ1-3	.	few	TRBV4-3	TGCGCCAGCGCCTTAAACTCTGGAAACACCATATATTTT	CASALNSGNTIYF
TRBJ1-1	.	few	TRBV29-1	TGCAGCGTTACCCAGGAGAACACTGAAGCTTTCTTT	CSVTQENTEAFF
TRBJ2-1	TRBD2	.	TRBV11-2	TGTGCCAGCAGTTCCGGGACTAGCGGGAGTCTAAACGAGCAGTTCTTC	CASSSGTSGSLNEQFF
TRBJ2-1	.	.	TRBV7-9	TGTGCCAGCAGCTTCCCTAGGAGGACGAGCTCCTACAATGAGCAGTTCTTC	CASSFPRRTSSYNEQFF
TRBJ2-1	.	few	TRBV6-2/TRBV6-3	TGTGCCAGCAGAGGGACCCTCGGCTCCTACAATGAGCAGTTCTTC	CASRGTLGSYNEQFF
TRBJ2-3	.	.	TRBV6-5	TGTGCCAGCAGTTGCATCCGGACCGGTGCTAGCACAGATACGCAGTATTTT	CASSCIRTGASTDTQYF
TRBJ2-3	TRBD2	.	TRBV20-1	TGCAGTGCTAGAGATCGGTTTAGCGGGAGCACAGATACGCAGTATTTT	CSARDRFSGSTDTQYF
TRBJ1-5	TRBD1	.	TRBV28	TGTGCCAGTACCGGGACAGACAATCAGCCCCAGCATTTT	CASTGTDNQPQHF
TRBJ1-2	TRBD1	few	TRBV25-1	TGTGCCAGCAGTAAGGACAGGGTGACAGACTATGGCTACACCTTC	CASSKDRVTDYGYTF
TRBJ2-7	.	.	TRBV7-8	TGTGCCAGCAGCTCCTCAAACTTTCCGAGCTCCTACAATGAGCAGTACTTC	CASSSSNFPSSYNEQYF
TRBJ2-3	TRBD1	.	TRBV13	TGTGCCAGCAGCTTAGCCGAGGGGACAGTGATAAGAGATACGCAGTATTTT	CASSLAEGTVIRDTQYF
TRBJ1-5	.	.	TRBV4-3	TGCGCCAGCAGCCAGGACCAGTCGTCGCAGCCCCAGCATTTT	CASSQDQSSQPQHF
TRBJ2-5	.	.	TRBV20-1	TGCAGTGCAAAGGAGGTGGGGGGCTGGGAGACCAAGTACTTC	CSAKEVGGWETKYF
TRBJ2-1	.	.	TRBV5-1	TGCGCCAGCAGCTCCGGACTGGGGACATACAATGAGCAGTTCTTC	CASSSGLGTYNEQFF
TRBJ2-2	TRBD1	.	TRBV5-1	TGCGCCAGCACCTGGGACAGGGCGGGCACCGGGGAGCTGTTTTTT	CASTWDRAGTGELFF
TRBJ1-1	TRBD1	few	TRBV12-3/TRBV12-4	TGTGCCAGCAGGGGACAGGGAGTTGAAGCTTTCTTT	CASRGQGVEAFF
TRBJ1-5	.	.	TRBV20-1	TGCAGTGCTGAACCTCGGGGTCGCCAGCCCCAGCATTTT	CSAEPRGRQPQHF
TRBJ2-7	TRBD2	.	TRBV27	TGTGCCAGCAGTTTGGGCGGGAGGCCCTACAATGAGCAGTACTTC	CASSLGGRPYNEQYF
TRBJ2-4	.	few	TRBV29-1	TGCAGCGGAGGGGGAAACATTCAGTACTTC	CSGGGNIQYF
TRBJ1-5	.	once	TRBV19	TGTGTCAGTAGCAATTCCGGGTATCAGCCCCAGCATTTT	CVSSNSGYQPQHF
TRBJ2-7	.	.	TRBV7-2	TGTGCCAGCAGCTTAGGGCCTATTGGCGAGCAGTACTTC	CASSLGPIGEQYF
TRBJ1-5	.	.	TRBV6-6	TGTGCCAGCAGAGGGGGAAAGGTTCAGCCCCAGCATTTT	CASRGGKVQPQHF
TRBJ1-1	.	.	TRBV7-9	TGTGCCAGCAGCACACGTCGCGGGGGCCAGAACGAAGCTTTCTTT	CASSTRRGGQNEAFF
TRBJ2-7	.	many	TRBV4-3	TGCGCCAGCAGCCAAGATTGGCAGGGAAGCGGAGAGCAGTACTTC	CASSQDWQGSGEQYF
TRBJ1-2	TRBD1	.	TRBV7-3	TGTGCCAGCAGCTTAACTCCGAAAAGACAGGGGGCATATGGCTACACCTTC	CASSLTPKRQGAYGYTF
TRBJ2-5	.	.	TRBV29-1	TGCAGCGCCCTTGGCGAGACCCAGTACTTC	CSALGETQYF
TRBJ1-2	TRBD1	few	TRBV7-9	TGTGCCAGCAGGGATTCGACAGGGCGAGGTGGCTACACCTTC	CASRDSTGRGGYTF
TRBJ2-3	TRBD1	.	TRBV28	TGTGCCAGCAGTTTATGGGGGACAGGAGATACGCAGTATTTT	CASSLWGTGDTQYF
TRBJ2-3	.	few	TRBV7-2	TGTGCCAGCATCAAACAGGGATTGGGCACAGATACGCAGTATTTT	CASIKQGLGTDTQYF
TRBJ2-7	.	.	TRBV7-9	TGTGCCAGCAGCTTAGTTTCCAGGCCGCTATACGAGCAGTACTTC	CASSLVSRPLYEQYF
TRBJ1-6	.	.	TRBV4-1	TGCGCCAGCAACCAAGATCGGCCGGTGGGCTACTATAATTCACCCCTCCACTTT	CASNQDRPVGYYNSPLHF
TRBJ2-5	.	few	TRBV25-1	TGTGCCAGCAGAGTAGCGCGAGGGTACCAAGAGACCCAGTACTTC	CASRVARGYQETQYF
TRBJ2-7	.	.	TRBV12-3/TRBV12-4	TGTGCCAGCCGAACAACGGGGGCTAGCGGATACAATGAGCAGTACTTC	CASRTTGASGYNEQYF